Shown below are 25 T cell receptor beta chains from a single sample sequenced in a study of T cell responses to AZD1222 COVID-19 vaccine. Assay used: immunoSEQ multiplex PCR; TCRdb lists only in-frame clones, some missing. The sample yields roughly 170,000 clones, just over 85% seen once. The sequencing here drew on peripheral blood, taken on day 0 of AZD1222 vaccination. The receptor set was obtained from an adult in good health.

The V gene is TRBV11-2, the J gene TRBJ2-1; D is possibly TRBD2 (6 bases). This CDR3 spans 16 amino acids. V was pared by 0 bases and J by 9 bases, with 18 bases between. Per the germline V gene, CDR1 is SGHAT and CDR2 is FQNNGV. DNA for the CDR3: TGTGCCAGCAGCTTAGAAGAGGGTAGCGGATGGGGTGAGCAGTTCTTC. The encoded protein is CASSLEEGSGWGEQFF.

V gene TRBV3-1 (or the pseudogene TRBV3-2) combines with J gene TRBJ1-3; D is unresolved. This CDR3 is 15 amino acids long. Trimming removed 2 bases from V and 0 bases from J, with 8 bases in between. The germline V gene encodes CDR1 LGHDT and CDR2 YNNKEL (reference sequence). As DNA, the CDR3 is TGTGCCAGCAGCCAACAGTATGTCTCTGGAAACACCATATATTTT. Encoded protein: CASSQQYVSGNTIYF.

The CDR3 DNA follows: TGCGCCAGCAGCCAACGACAGACCTACGAGCAGTACTTC. Its translation: CASSQRQTYEQYF. V and J are TRBV4-1 and TRBJ2-7; possible D gene TRBD1, 5 bases. This CDR3 spans 13 amino acids. The V gene lost 2 bases and the J gene lost 2 bases, with 7 bases spanning the gap. CDR1 MGHRA and CDR2 YSYEKL come from the germline V gene.

The chain couples TRBV15 to TRBJ2-3, with 11 bases aligning to TRBD2. CDR3 length: 17 residues. Germline lookup yields CDR1 LNHNV and CDR2 YYDKDF (reference sequence). Trimming removed 1 base from V and 5 bases from J; junction bases left unmatched: 8. The CDR3 is CATSRAIGTSGQDTQYF. The CDR3 DNA reads as TGTGCCACCAGCAGAGCTATCGGGACTAGCGGACAAGATACGCAGTATTTT.

The chain couples TRBV12-5 to TRBJ2-3, with D possibly being TRBD1 (5 bases). The CDR3 contains 16 residues. Trimming took off 0 bases at V and 5 bases at J, with 15 bases between the two ends. Germline V lookup: CDR1 LGHNT, CDR2 FRNRAP. Here the CDR3 DNA reads TGTGCTAGTGGTTTGGTACAAACAGGATGGGGAGATACGCAGTATTTT. Encoded protein: CASGLVQTGWGDTQYF.

This chain links TRBV9 with TRBJ2-5, with D tentatively TRBD2 (6 bases). Germline assignment: CDR1 SGDLS and CDR2 YYNGEE. The CDR3 length is 15 residues. Trimming shortened V by 4 bases and J by 5 bases, and 18 bases separated the two germline ends. Written as DNA, the CDR3 is TGTGCCAGCAGCCACCCCGCTGGCGGGGCCGAGACCCAGTACTTC. Translating it yields CASSHPAGGAETQYF.

The V and J genes are TRBV5-8 and TRBJ2-1; D call uncertain. This CDR3 spans 14 amino acids. V gave up 3 bases and J gave up 2 bases, with 9 bases separating them. The germline V gene encodes CDR1 SGHTS and CDR2 YDEGEE. The CDR3 nucleotides are TGTGCCAGCAGCTCAGTGGGCACCTACAATGAGCAGTTCTTC. Encoded protein: CASSSVGTYNEQFF.

The chain employs TRBV10-3 and TRBJ2-1; 13 nucleotides match TRBD2. The CDR3 is 18 residues long. Losses at the gene ends were 2 bases for V and 4 bases for J; bases not matched to a gene: 8. The germline V gene has CDR1 ENHRY and CDR2 SYGVKD. The CDR3 DNA reads as TGTGCCATCAGTGAGGCGGGGCGACTAGCGGGAGGATACAATGAGCAGTTCTTC. It yields the protein CAISEAGRLAGGYNEQFF.

The rearrangement links TRBV19 to TRBJ1-2, with D unresolved. The germline V gene has CDR1 LNHDA and CDR2 SQIVND (reference sequence). V lost 7 bases and J 4 bases, leaving 19 bases between the germline ends. The CDR3 has 15 amino acids. The CDR3, as DNA: TGTGCCAGTAATTTTGTGGGCAGATTCTCCTATGGCTACACCTTC. It yields the protein CASNFVGRFSYGYTF.

The CDR3 here is CASSQGTAYLTLPQHF. The CDR3 nucleotides read TGTGCCAGCAGCCAAGGGACGGCCTATCTCACGTTACCCCAGCATTTT. The chain combines TRBV3-1 (or the pseudogene TRBV3-2) with TRBJ1-5; D remains ambiguous. This CDR3 comprises 16 residues. CDR1 is LGHDT and CDR2 is YNNKEL in the germline V gene (reference sequence). V lost 1 base to trimming and J lost 10 bases, with 20 bases between them.

The J gene is TRBJ2-7, the V gene TRBV5-8; D possibly corresponds to TRBD1 (5 bases). Germline lookup yields CDR1 SGHTS and CDR2 YDEGEE. This CDR3 contains 12 residues. V was pared by 2 bases and J by 3 bases, with 6 bases between. The CDR3 region is CASSFQGYEQYF. CDR3 bases: TGTGCCAGCAGCTTTCAGGGCTACGAGCAGTACTTC.

The chain recombines TRBV6-1 with TRBJ1-3; D gene unclear. V was pared by 1 base and J by 4 bases, with 11 bases between. The CDR3 length is 15 residues. Germline values: CDR1 MNHNS, CDR2 SASEGT. The CDR3 region has the DNA TGTGCCAGCAGTGAAGGGTGGGGTTCAGGAAACACCATATATTTT. It translates to CASSEGWGSGNTIYF.

This chain uses TRBV19 with TRBJ2-3; 10 bases line up with TRBD2. J was trimmed by 2 bases and V by 3 bases; bases with no gene match: 5. CDR3 length: 16 residues. Germline V gene lookup returns CDR1 LNHDA and CDR2 SQIVND (reference sequence). This chain's CDR3 is CASSIELAGPTDTQYF. Here the CDR3 DNA reads TGTGCCAGTAGTATTGAACTAGCGGGACCCACAGATACGCAGTATTTT. The complete variable domain, with remaining parts taken from reference TRBV19 and TRBJ2-3, reads DGGITQSPKYLFRKEGQNVTLSCEQNLNHDAMYWYRQDPGQGLRLIYYSQIVNDFQKGDIAEGYSVSREKKESFPLTVTSAQKNPTAFYLCASSIELAGPTDTQYFGPGTRLTVL.

V and J are TRBV7-2 and TRBJ1-3, with TRBD1 as a possible D gene (5 bases). V lost 5 bases to trimming and J lost 2 bases, with 13 bases between them. The CDR3 is made up of 15 amino acids. Germline V lookup: CDR1 SGHTA, CDR2 FQGNSA. CDR3 coding DNA: TGTGCCAGCAGCGTCGAAGGGGATCCTGGAAACACCATATATTTT. It specifies CASSVEGDPGNTIYF.

The V call is TRBV6-2 or TRBV6-3, the J call TRBJ2-7; tentatively, D is TRBD1 (6 bases). V shed 2 bases and J shed 0 bases, with 11 bases lying between them. Germline values: CDR1 MNHEY, CDR2 SVGEGT. This CDR3 comprises 15 residues. CDR3 sequence reads: CASSYDRMSSYEQYF. CDR3 in DNA: TGTGCCAGCAGTTACGACAGGATGAGCTCCTACGAGCAGTACTTC.

The J gene is TRBJ1-2, the V gene TRBV7-2; a weak D match, TRBD1 (6 bases). This CDR3 has 15 amino acids. Germline V lookup: CDR1 SGHTA, CDR2 FQGNSA. The V end lost 1 base, the J end lost 4 bases, and 13 bases lay between the germline ends. The CDR3 spells CASSLEGGAGYGYTF. CDR3 nucleotides: TGTGCCAGCAGCTTAGAGGGGGGGGCCGGCTATGGCTACACCTTC.

This rearrangement joins TRBV5-4 to TRBJ1-2, with 9 bases identical to TRBD1. The CDR3 runs 14 residues. Trimming cost V 5 bases and J 8 bases; bases outside gene matches: 10. Germline V CDR1 and CDR2: SGHNT, YYREEE (reference sequence). CDR3 coding DNA: TGTGCCAGCAGACCCCGGGACAGGGTGCGGGGCTACACCTTC. Translation: CASRPRDRVRGYTF.

The chain combines TRBV5-6 with TRBJ1-3; D unclear. The CDR3 is made up of 16 amino acids. Germline V CDR1 and CDR2: SGHDT, YYEEEE. V lost 1 base, J lost 1 base, and 12 bases lay in between. CDR3 protein: CASSLFGPTSGNTIYF. CDR3 coding DNA: TGTGCCAGCAGCTTGTTCGGGCCCACATCTGGAAACACCATATATTTT.

This chain uses TRBV7-2 with TRBJ2-7; the D is unclear. Trimming removed 5 bases from V and 11 bases from J, with 16 bases in between. Germline loops: CDR1 SGHTA, CDR2 FQGNSA. This CDR3 is 12 amino acids long. CDR3 region: CASSAMNGNKYF. CDR3 DNA sequence: TGTGCCAGCAGCGCGATGAACGGTAATAAGTACTTC.

The gene calls are TRBV10-3 and TRBJ1-6; 10 bases line up with TRBD1. There are 18 residues in the CDR3. The trim removed 1 base at V and 5 bases at J, leaving 8 bases unmatched. The germline CDR1 and CDR2 sequences are ENHRY and SYGVKD. Here the CDR3 reads CAISEFWDRGSHNSPLHF. The CDR3 DNA reads TGTGCCATCAGTGAGTTTTGGGACAGGGGATCCCATAATTCACCCCTCCACTTT.

The chain joins TRBV25-1 to TRBJ1-2, with a possible D match to TRBD1 (5 bases). The V end was cut by 0 bases, the J end by 4 bases, with 12 bases between. Germline CDR1 and CDR2: MGHDK and SYGVNS. This CDR3 spans 15 amino acids. CDR3 in amino acids: CASSEYLQGGYGYTF. The CDR3 nucleotides are TGTGCCAGCAGTGAATATCTTCAGGGCGGCTATGGCTACACCTTC.

V is TRBV6-5 and J is TRBJ2-7; weak D call: TRBD1 (5 bases). There are 13 residues in the CDR3. Germline assignment: CDR1 MNHEY and CDR2 SVGAGI. Trimming shortened V by 11 bases and J by 2 bases, and 16 bases separated the two germline ends. Written as DNA, the CDR3 is TGTGCCGTGAAGGGGCAGAGAACCTACGAGCAGTACTTC. Amino acid sequence: CAVKGQRTYEQYF.

The chain recombines TRBV7-9 with TRBJ2-7; a possible D gene is TRBD1 (5 bases). The CDR3 has 15 amino acids. The ends were cut back, 1 base at V and 5 bases at J, with 15 bases in the middle. The germline gives CDR1 SEHNR, CDR2 FQNEAQ (reference sequence). CDR3 bases: TGTGCCAGCAGCTTAGGTCCCAGGGCTAACGACGAGCAGTACTTC. Protein sequence: CASSLGPRANDEQYF.

V usage is TRBV4-3 and J usage is TRBJ1-2; D remains unclear. The V gene's germline CDR1 is LGHNA and CDR2 YSLEER. The V end was cut by 3 bases, the J end by 8 bases, with 19 bases between. The CDR3 is made up of 15 amino acids. CDR3 residues: CASSQDRAGLGGYTF. In DNA form, the CDR3 reads TGCGCCAGCAGCCAGGATCGTGCGGGGTTGGGAGGCTACACCTTC.

This chain links TRBV7-2 with TRBJ1-2, with D unclear. CDR3 size: 14 residues. Trimming left V 5 bases short and J 5 bases short, with 15 bases between. Germline loops: CDR1 SGHTA, CDR2 FQGNSA. CDR3 protein: CASSQGRGWYGYTF. The CDR3 DNA follows: TGTGCCAGCAGCCAAGGTAGAGGGTGGTATGGCTACACCTTC.